Listed below are T cell receptor beta chains from one sample, sequenced in a study of T cell responses to AZD1222 COVID-19 vaccine. Method: immunoSEQ multiplex PCR; TCRdb's copy keeps in-frame clones and lacks some. This sample has some 110,000 clones, with approximately 89% found just once. This specimen consisted of peripheral blood, obtained on day 0 of AZD1222 vaccination. The receptors were sampled from an adult in good health. Both conserved end residues are trimmed from each CDR3. The order of the fields is clone size, V gene, J gene, CDR3 protein. Some rows have no size entry. The others give once, few or many, or a class for an expanded clone.

.	TRBV28	TRBJ1-3	AGLDRGRNTIY
.	TRBV2	TRBJ2-3	ASPRVDGSSTDTQY
few	TRBV28	TRBJ2-7	ASSTGPQYEQY
.	TRBV20-1	TRBJ2-7	SASPGRLSYEQY
.	TRBV18	TRBJ2-7	ASSPRPPTGQGNYEQY
.	TRBV15	TRBJ1-6	ATSRDVRGNSPLH
once	TRBV27	TRBJ1-2	ASSLSGSRGWYGYT
few	TRBV21-1	TRBJ1-1	ASAEGHPHVCTEAF
.	TRBV5-8	TRBJ2-3	ASSFLAIRGRY
.	TRBV29-1	TRBJ1-5	SVWTDNQPQH
.	TRBV3-1/TRBV3-2	TRBJ1-2	ASSQVPVYGYT
.	TRBV19	TRBJ1-1	ASSIVGHRNTEAF
once	TRBV7-2	TRBJ2-5	ASSRLTGKETQY
.	TRBV9	TRBJ2-1	ASSVDLGANEQF
.	TRBV7-2	TRBJ1-3	ASSVRGYSDTIY
.	TRBV9	TRBJ2-7	ASSVANVGEQY
few	TRBV13	TRBJ1-1	ASSLQLGAPEAF
.	TRBV7-8	TRBJ1-2	ASSPTGLSGYT
.	TRBV4-2	TRBJ1-6	ASSQEQGGNSYNSPLH
.	TRBV6-6	TRBJ1-6	ASSLTGTLSYNSPLH
many	TRBV11-2	TRBJ2-7	ASSLVAASSEQY
.	TRBV6-5	TRBJ2-7	ATHDAKISYEQY
.	TRBV7-8	TRBJ1-4	ASSLLEFGDEKLF
.	TRBV11-3	TRBJ2-1	ASSSGPYQGSSYNEQF
.	TRBV29-1	TRBJ1-3	SGMGQGNTIY
.	TRBV15	TRBJ1-3	ATSFERGPGNTIY
few	TRBV18	TRBJ1-1	ASSPSVNTEAF
.	TRBV6-5	TRBJ1-1	ASSALTGNTEAF
.	TRBV4-2	TRBJ2-5	ASSLGLGRETQY
.	TRBV19	TRBJ1-2	ASSPPAGVVYGYT
.	TRBV4-2	TRBJ2-5	ASSQEQGAQETQY
.	TRBV3-1/TRBV3-2	TRBJ2-7	ASSWSGENFYEQY
.	TRBV6-2/TRBV6-3	TRBJ2-1	ASSYLSSGTRYNEQF
few	TRBV29-1	TRBJ2-7	SVGTGRFYEQY
.	TRBV28	TRBJ2-7	ASSLWGPVYSEGEQY
.	TRBV28	TRBJ1-5	ASSLYRQPQH
.	TRBV28	TRBJ1-4	ASSPGGQENEKLF
.	TRBV6-2/TRBV6-3	TRBJ2-3	ASSRTGLGTDTQY
.	TRBV14	TRBJ1-4	ASSQELGTNEKLF
.	TRBV28	TRBJ2-3	ASSRTGAGGTQY
.	TRBV28	TRBJ1-1	ASSFSQGTANTEAF
few	TRBV23-1	TRBJ2-4	ARQGSAKNIQY
.	TRBV21-1	TRBJ1-4	ASSTRDRGLWSEKLF
.	TRBV2	TRBJ1-4	ASSEPRASNEKLF
.	TRBV6-1	TRBJ1-4	ASSEKGREGEKLF
.	TRBV5-6	TRBJ1-1	ASSLDRGAGVLNTEAF
once	TRBV28	TRBJ2-6	ASSPGGRRANVLT
.	TRBV6-2/TRBV6-3	TRBJ1-5	ASSLTGTGSNQPQH
once	TRBV9	TRBJ2-7	ASSVGGDHSYEQY
.	TRBV11-3	TRBJ1-1	ASSSGGLDTEAF
.	TRBV7-9	TRBJ1-2	ASSPRDKNNYGYT
.	TRBV27	TRBJ1-1	ASSASGRGYTEAF